This entry describes one T cell receptor (beta chain). As yet, its antigen is unknown. The junction departs from germline at one end; a sequencing error may be responsible. This entry belongs to a study of CD8 T cells in Susac syndrome. Broader study findings: As acknowledged by the study, its TCR sequencing and HLA analysis included a relatively small number of individuals.

Reverse transcription of roughly 0.45 to 1 ug RNA was performed with random hexamers. Each CDR3 protein gets one entry after TCRdb re-called the immunoSEQ multiplex PCR reads with MiXCR. Of about 290,000 distinct CDR3 sequences listed, around 91% are singletons. The receptor was isolated from a human donor with multiple sclerosis. The sequenced sample was CD8+ T cells from PBMCs.

For the CDR3, the DNA is TGTGCCAGCAGCCTGTCGTGCTTT. Protein product: CASSLSCF. The chain couples TRBV14 to TRBJ1-1; no firm D call. Germline loops: CDR1 SGHDN, CDR2 FVKESK. The length of the CDR3 is 8 residues.